The TCR beta chain under discussion was sequenced for a study of OX40 agonist ivuxolimab in advanced cancers. Study in general: Those treated in dose escalation had hepatocellular carcinoma, melanoma, renal cell cancer or head and neck cancer.

Findings and limits, study-wide: Among the least clonally expanded were partial responders at 0.1-3.0 mg/kg. The expanded peripheral T cells' antigen specificity was not determined. CD4+ T cells averaged fewer expanded clones than CD8+ T cells.

Per germline, CDR1 ENHRY and CDR2 SYGVKD. There are 15 residues in the CDR3. V lost 3 bases, J lost 0 bases, and 9 bases lay in between. As regards this clone: What it binds is not known.

Produced via immunoSEQ multiplex PCR; TCRdb's table is partial and in-frame only. This sample has roughly 56,000 clones, with approximately 91% found just once. The V gene is TRBV10-3, the J gene TRBJ1-3; D is unresolved. This receptor was obtained from an adult with an advanced solid tumor such as melanoma, head and neck, liver or kidney cancer. Sequencing used CD4+ or CD8+ T cells sorted from blood, obtained in a trial of the OX40 agonist ivuxolimab. CDR3 nucleotide sequence: TGTGCCATCAGTGACGGGGATAACTCTGGAAACACCATATATTTT. Translating gives CAISDGDNSGNTIYF.